This record covers a single TCR beta chain. Data came from immunoSEQ multiplex PCR; TCRdb stores just in-frame clones and leaves some out. The repertoire holds approximately 110,000 clones, with around 90% as singletons. This specimen comes from a study of T cell responses to AZD1222 COVID-19 vaccine. Trimming took 5 bases from V and 4 from J, leaving 15 bases between them. The CDR3 is 14 amino acids. CDR1 SGHRS and CDR2 YFSETQ come from the germline V gene. The chain has TRBV5-1 and TRBJ2-5; D possibly corresponds to TRBD1 (5 bases). The sequence derives from an adult in good health. Sequenced material: peripheral blood, taken on day 0 of AZD1222 vaccination. In DNA, the CDR3 is TGCGCCAGCAGTCTCCAGGGTGTCCGAGAGACCCAGTACTTC. Protein sequence: CASSLQGVRETQYF. Combining the CDR3 with reference TRBV5-1 and TRBJ2-5 gives the whole variable domain KAGVTQTPRYLIKTRGQQVTLSCSPISGHRSVSWYQQTPGQGLQFLFEYFSETQRNKGNFPGRFSGRQFSNSRSEMNVSTLELGDSALYLCASSLQGVRETQYFGPGTRLLVL.